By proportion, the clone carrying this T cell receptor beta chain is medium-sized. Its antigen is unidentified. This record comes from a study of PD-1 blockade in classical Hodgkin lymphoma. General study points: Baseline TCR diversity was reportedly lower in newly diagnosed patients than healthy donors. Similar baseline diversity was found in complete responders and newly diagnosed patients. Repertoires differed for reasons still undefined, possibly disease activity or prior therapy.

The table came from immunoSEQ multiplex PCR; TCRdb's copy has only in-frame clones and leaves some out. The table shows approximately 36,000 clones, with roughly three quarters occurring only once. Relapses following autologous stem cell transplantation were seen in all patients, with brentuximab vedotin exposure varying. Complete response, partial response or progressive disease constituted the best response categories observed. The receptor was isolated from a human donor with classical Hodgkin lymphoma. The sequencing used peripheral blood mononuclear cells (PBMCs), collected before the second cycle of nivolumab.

The chain's CDR3 is CASSEEGQGYGYTF. CDR3 in DNA: TGTGCCAGCAGTGAAGAGGGACAGGGGTATGGCTACACCTTC. This sequence joins TRBV2 and TRBJ1-2; 10 nucleotides line up with TRBD1. This CDR3 region has 14 residues. CDR1 SNHLY and CDR2 FYNNEI come from the germline V gene. V lost 1 base and J lost 5; bases outside the gene matches: 1.